The 8 T cell receptor beta chains reported below all come from one sample, sequenced in a study of T-cell reconstitution after alpha-beta-depleted transplantation in children. TCRbeta library preparation incorporated unique molecular identifiers. TCRdb re-analysed the PCR reads in MiXCR, keeping a single row per CDR3 protein. This table holds about 440,000 distinct CDR3 sequences, roughly 43% found once. The specimen was PBMCs, collected before TCRalphabeta/CD19-depleted stem cell transplant. The receptors originated from a girl aged 2 to 9 with aplastic anemia, due to receive a stem cell transplant.

This chain uses TRBV27 with TRBJ2-5; D unresolved. In germline, CDR1 is MNHEY, CDR2 SMNVEV (reference sequence). This CDR3 is 13 amino acids long. Trimming left V 7 bases short and J 2 bases short, with 11 bases between. In nucleotides, the CDR3 is TGTGCCAGCATGGGGAAACCTCAAGAGACCCAGTACTTC. Its translation: CASMGKPQETQYF.

The V call is TRBV28, the J call TRBJ2-2; D ambiguous. Germline values: CDR1 MDHEN, CDR2 SYDVKM. The CDR3 spans 14 residues. V was pared by 3 bases and J by 0 bases, with 5 bases between. The CDR3 protein is CASSLETNTGELFF. CDR3 sequence (DNA): TGTGCCAGCAGTTTGGAAACGAACACCGGGGAGCTGTTTTTT.

The CDR3 sequence: CAISESNGVGGKDTQYF. DNA for the CDR3: TGTGCCATCAGTGAGTCGAACGGTGTTGGGGGAAAAGATACGCAGTATTTT. This chain joins TRBV10-3 and TRBJ2-3; the D gene could be TRBD1 or TRBD2 (5 bases each). The CDR3 is made up of 17 amino acids. CDR1 and CDR2 (germline): ENHRY, SYGVKD. V dropped 0 bases and J dropped 5 bases, with 18 bases sitting between them.

The genes are TRBV5-4 and TRBJ2-1; maybe TRBD2 (5 bases). Germline values: CDR1 SGHNT, CDR2 YYREEE (reference sequence). The CDR3 spans 16 residues. Trimming took 0 bases from V and 5 from J, leaving 15 bases between them. Here the CDR3 DNA reads TGTGCCAGCAGCTTGGCGCGACGGACTGGCGACAATGAGCAGTTCTTC. It is translated as CASSLARRTGDNEQFF. Full variable domain (missing parts from reference TRBV5-4 and TRBJ2-1): ETGVTQSPTHLIKTRGQQVTLRCSSQSGHNTVSWYQQALGQGPQFIFQYYREEENGRGNFPPRFSGLQFPNYSSELNVNALELDDSALYLCASSLARRTGDNEQFFGPGTRLTVL.

In its sample, this clonotype was seen a few times. CDR3 in DNA: TGTGCCAGCAGCTTAGTTCCGGGGCCGAGCTCCTACAATGAGCAGTTCTTC. It translates to CASSLVPGPSSYNEQFF. The chain links TRBV7-9 to TRBJ2-1; either TRBD1 or TRBD2 may supply D (5 bases each). CDR3 length: 17 amino acids. Germline V gives CDR1 SEHNR, CDR2 FQNEAQ (reference sequence). V gave up 1 base and J gave up 0 bases, with 13 bases separating them. The full variable domain, completed using reference TRBV7-9 and TRBJ2-1, is DTGVSQNPRHKITKRGQNVTFRCDPISEHNRLYWYRQTLGQGPEFLTYFQNEAQLEKSRLLSDRFSAERPKGSFSTLEIQRTEQGDSAMYLCASSLVPGPSSYNEQFFGPGTRLTVL.

This clonotype was picked up a small number of times. The J gene is TRBJ1-5, the V gene TRBV15; 9 bases line up with TRBD1. CDR1 is LNHNV and CDR2 is YYDKDF in the germline V gene (reference sequence). J gave up 7 bases and V 3 bases, and 13 bases lay outside the gene matches. The CDR3 totals 17 residues. For the CDR3, the DNA is TGTGCCACCAGCAGGGCTTGGGAACAGGGGGCGAGGCAGCCCCAGCATTTT. Amino acid sequence: CATSRAWEQGARQPQHF.

The V call is TRBV29-1, the J call TRBJ2-7, with 12 bases aligning to TRBD2. CDR1 and CDR2 (germline): SQVTM, ANQGSEA. With V trimmed by 0 bases and J by 6 bases, 6 bases remained unmatched. This CDR3 comprises 15 residues. The CDR3 protein is CSVEDSTSGSIEQYF. The DNA of the CDR3 is TGCAGCGTTGAAGATTCGACTAGCGGGAGTATCGAGCAGTACTTC.

This chain connects TRBV15 to TRBJ2-3, with D maybe TRBD2 (5 bases). CDR1 and CDR2 (germline): LNHNV, YYDKDF (reference sequence). This CDR3 comprises 15 residues. Trimming stripped 0 bases from V and 6 bases from J, with 13 bases between. The CDR3 loop reads CATSREGLASDTQYF. The CDR3 DNA is TGTGCCACCAGCAGAGAAGGGCTAGCTTCGGATACGCAGTATTTT.